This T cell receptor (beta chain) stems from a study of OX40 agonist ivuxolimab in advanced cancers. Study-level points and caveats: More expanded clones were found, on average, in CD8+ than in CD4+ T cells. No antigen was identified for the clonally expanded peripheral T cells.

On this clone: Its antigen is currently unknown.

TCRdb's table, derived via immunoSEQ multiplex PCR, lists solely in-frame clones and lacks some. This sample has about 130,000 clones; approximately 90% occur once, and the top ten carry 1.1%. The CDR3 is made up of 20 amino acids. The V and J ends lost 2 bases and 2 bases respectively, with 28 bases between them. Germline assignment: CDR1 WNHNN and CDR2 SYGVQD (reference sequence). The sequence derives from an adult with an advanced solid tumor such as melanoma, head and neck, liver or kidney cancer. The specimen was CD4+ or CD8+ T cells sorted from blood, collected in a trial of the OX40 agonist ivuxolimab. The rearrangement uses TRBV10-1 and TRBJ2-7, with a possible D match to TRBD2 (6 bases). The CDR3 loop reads CASSEPSRRGVAETTYEQYF. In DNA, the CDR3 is TGCGCCAGCAGTGAGCCCTCCCGGAGGGGAGTAGCGGAGACCACCTACGAGCAGTACTTC.